This TCR beta chain was recorded in a study of T cells in Graves' hyperthyroidism and ophthalmopathy. Hyperthyroidism had been newly diagnosed in patients aged 18 to 65, and its duration was under 2 months. The study excluded patients with uncontrolled infection, other autoimmune disease, pregnancy or lactation. The PBMCs had their origin in around 10 ml of fresh peripheral blood. Germline lookup yields CDR1 MNHEY and CDR2 SMNVEV (reference sequence). The CDR3 is 14 residues long. Many counts were recorded for this clonotype. A junction end diverges from the germline sequence, so it may reflect a read error. Amplification targeted TCR beta CDR3 regions from RNA transcripts. A first-round RT-PCR of the TCR CDR3 used the HTBI primer set. TCRdb passed the multiplex PCR reads through MiXCR, listing each CDR3 protein once. The data show around 350,000 distinct CDR3 sequences, about 15% seen once.

The sequence was obtained from a woman aged 25 to 39 with Graves' hyperthyroidism that later progressed to Graves' ophthalmopathy. Sequenced: blood. V and J are TRBV27 and TRBJ2-7; D is ambiguous. The CDR3 DNA sequence: TGTGCCAGCGGTTTAAACCCGGAGTCGTCCGAGCAGTACTTC. It encodes CASGLNPESSEQYF.